This T cell receptor beta chain emerged from a study of T-cell reconstitution after alpha-beta-depleted transplantation in children. Unique molecular identifiers tagged the TCRbeta library. TCRdb re-analysed the PCR reads in MiXCR, keeping a single row per CDR3 protein. The repertoire holds over 100,000 distinct CDR3 sequences, with approximately 10% as singletons. General study points: Surviving recipient T cells and intrathymic progenitors accounted for some patients' high TCRbeta diversity at day 60. Alpha-beta T cells present about two months after transplant were reported to originate from several hundred expanded graft clones. One year post-transplant, T-cell counts and diversity were largely derived from T cells produced anew.

The CDR3 is 14 residues long. V shed 0 bases and J shed 7 bases, with 11 bases lying between them. The germline gives CDR1 SGHDT, CDR2 YYEEEE. In the case of this clonotype: Its antigen is currently unknown.

Sequencing was performed on PBMCs, taken before TCRalphabeta/CD19-depleted stem cell transplant. V and J are TRBV5-6 and TRBJ2-1; D perhaps matches TRBD2 (5 bases). This TCR was sampled from a boy aged 2 to 10 with acute lymphoblastic leukemia, due to receive a stem cell transplant. CDR3 in DNA: TGTGCCAGCAGCTTGGGTCCGACGGGAAATGAGCAGTTCTTC. Translating gives CASSLGPTGNEQFF.